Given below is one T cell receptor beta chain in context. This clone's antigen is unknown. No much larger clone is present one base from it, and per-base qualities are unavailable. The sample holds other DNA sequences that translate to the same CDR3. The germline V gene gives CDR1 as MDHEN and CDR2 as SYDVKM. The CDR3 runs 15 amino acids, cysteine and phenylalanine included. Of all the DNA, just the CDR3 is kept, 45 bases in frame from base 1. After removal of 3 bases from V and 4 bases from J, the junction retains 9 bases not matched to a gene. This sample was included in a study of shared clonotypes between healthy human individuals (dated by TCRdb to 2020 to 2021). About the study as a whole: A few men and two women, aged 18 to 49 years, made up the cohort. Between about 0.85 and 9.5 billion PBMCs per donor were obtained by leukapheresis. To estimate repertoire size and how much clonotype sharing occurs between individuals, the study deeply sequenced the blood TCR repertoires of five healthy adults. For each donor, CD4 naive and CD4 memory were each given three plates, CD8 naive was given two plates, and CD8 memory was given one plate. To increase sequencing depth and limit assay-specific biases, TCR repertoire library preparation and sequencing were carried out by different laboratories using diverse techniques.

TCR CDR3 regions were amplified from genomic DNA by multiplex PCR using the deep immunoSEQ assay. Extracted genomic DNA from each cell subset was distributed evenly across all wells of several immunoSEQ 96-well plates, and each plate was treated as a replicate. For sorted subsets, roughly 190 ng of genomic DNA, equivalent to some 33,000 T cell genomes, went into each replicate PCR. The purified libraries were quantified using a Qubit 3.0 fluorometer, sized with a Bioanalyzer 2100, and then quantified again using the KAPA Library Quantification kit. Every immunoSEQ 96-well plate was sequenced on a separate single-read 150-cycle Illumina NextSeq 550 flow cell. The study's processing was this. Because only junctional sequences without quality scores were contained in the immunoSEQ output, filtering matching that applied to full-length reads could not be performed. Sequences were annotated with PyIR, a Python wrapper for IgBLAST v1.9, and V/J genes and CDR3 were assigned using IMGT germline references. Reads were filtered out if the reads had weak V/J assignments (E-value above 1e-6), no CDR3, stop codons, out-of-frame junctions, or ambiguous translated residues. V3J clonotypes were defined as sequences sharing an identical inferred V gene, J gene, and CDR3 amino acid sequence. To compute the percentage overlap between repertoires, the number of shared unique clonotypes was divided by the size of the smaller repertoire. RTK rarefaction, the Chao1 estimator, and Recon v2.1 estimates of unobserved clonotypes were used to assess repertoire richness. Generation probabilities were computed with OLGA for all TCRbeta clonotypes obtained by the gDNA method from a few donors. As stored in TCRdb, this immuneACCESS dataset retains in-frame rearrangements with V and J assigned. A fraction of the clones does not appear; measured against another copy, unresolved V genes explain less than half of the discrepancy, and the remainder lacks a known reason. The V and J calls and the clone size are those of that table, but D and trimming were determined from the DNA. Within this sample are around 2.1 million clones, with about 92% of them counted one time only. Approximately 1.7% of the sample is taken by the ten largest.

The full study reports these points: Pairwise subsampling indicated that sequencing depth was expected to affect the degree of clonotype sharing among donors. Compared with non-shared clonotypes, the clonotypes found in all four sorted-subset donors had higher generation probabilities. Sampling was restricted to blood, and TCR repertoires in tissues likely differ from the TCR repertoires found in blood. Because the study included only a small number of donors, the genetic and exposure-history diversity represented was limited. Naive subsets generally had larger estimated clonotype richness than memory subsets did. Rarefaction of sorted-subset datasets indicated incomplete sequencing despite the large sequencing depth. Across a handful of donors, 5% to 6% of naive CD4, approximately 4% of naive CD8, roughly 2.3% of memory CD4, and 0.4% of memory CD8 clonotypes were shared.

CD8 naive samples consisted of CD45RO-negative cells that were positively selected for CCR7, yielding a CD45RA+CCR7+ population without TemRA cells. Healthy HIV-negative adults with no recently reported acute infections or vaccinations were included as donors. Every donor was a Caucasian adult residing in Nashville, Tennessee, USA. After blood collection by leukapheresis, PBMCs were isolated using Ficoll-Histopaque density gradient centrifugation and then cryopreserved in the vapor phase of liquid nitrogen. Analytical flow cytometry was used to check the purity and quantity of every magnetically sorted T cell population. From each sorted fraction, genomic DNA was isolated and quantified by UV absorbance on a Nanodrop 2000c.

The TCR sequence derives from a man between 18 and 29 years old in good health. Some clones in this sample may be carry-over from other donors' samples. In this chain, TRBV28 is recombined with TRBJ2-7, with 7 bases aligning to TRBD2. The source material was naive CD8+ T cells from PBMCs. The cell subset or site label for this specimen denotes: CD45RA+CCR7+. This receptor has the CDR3 CASSLRGGYSYEQYF. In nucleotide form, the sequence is TGTGCCAGCAGTTTGCGGGGAGGGTATTCTTACGAGCAGTACTTC.